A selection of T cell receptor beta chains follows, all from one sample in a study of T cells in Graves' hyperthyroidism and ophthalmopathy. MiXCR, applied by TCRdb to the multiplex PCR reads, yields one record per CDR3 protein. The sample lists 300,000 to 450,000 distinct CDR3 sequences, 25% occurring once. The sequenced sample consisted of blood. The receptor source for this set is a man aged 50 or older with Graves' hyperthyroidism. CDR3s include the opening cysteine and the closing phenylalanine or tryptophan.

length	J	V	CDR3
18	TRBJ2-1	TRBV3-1	CASSPGTSGARGGNEQFF
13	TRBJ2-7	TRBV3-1	CASSRLAGDEQYF
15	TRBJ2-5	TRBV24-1	CATSDAGRLQETQYF
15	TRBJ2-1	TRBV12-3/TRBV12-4	CASSFGGSTYNEQFF
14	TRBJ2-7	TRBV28	CASSLWAGRDEQYF
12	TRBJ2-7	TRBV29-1	CSGRQGPYEQYF
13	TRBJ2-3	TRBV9	CASSVQGADTQYF
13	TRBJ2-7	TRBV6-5	CASSYSWTYEQYF
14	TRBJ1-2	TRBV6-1	CASSFDPIPYGYTF
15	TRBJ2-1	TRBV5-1	CASSLGANRNNEQFF
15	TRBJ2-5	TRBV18	CASSPPVGGEETQYF
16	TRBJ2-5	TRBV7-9	CASSLVASGSHQTQYF
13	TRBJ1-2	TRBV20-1	CSASDDSDYGYTF
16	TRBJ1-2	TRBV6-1	CASSDRTAGVNYGYTF
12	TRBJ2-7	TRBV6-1	CASSEAGGKQYF
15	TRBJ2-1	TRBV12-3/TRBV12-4	CASRLRGLRDNEQFF
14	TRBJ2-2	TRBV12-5	CAGAILATTGELFF
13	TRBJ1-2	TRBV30	CAWSRTGRDGYTF
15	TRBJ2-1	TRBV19	CASSRVGDRVDEQFF
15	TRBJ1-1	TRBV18	CASSPMRGQNTEAFF
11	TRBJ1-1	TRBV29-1	CSVESGTEAFF
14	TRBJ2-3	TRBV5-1	CLTEASISTDTQYF
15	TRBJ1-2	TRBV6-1	CASADDGRPLYGYTF
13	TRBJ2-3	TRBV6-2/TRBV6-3	CASMLGGTDTQYF
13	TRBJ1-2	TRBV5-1	CASRGDSYYGYTF
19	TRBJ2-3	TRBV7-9	CASSLFPLQREDDTDTQYF